This T cell receptor (beta chain) was identified during a study of CD8+ T cells in alopecia areata. Study-level results: Normal scalp showed lower clonality than lesional scalp, especially alopecia totalis/universalis.

Reverse transcription of extracted RNA yielded cDNA, which provided the sequencing template. Assay used: immunoSEQ multiplex PCR; TCRdb lists only in-frame clones, some missing. Here the sample spans 150,000 to 190,000 clones, around 50% being singletons. Sampling of alopecia areata patients yielded lesional scalp punch biopsies as well as peripheral blood. Sorting from PBMCs produced CD4+ and CD8+ T cells. Of note for this clone: What it binds is not known.

The sample in question was CD8+ T cells sorted from blood, obtained at week 0. This clonotype originated in a human donor with alopecia areata.

DNA for the CDR3: TGTGCCAGCAGTCGGACTAGCGGGTTCTCCTACAATGAGCAGTTCTTC. Amino acids: CASSRTSGFSYNEQFF. The chain combines TRBV7-6 with TRBJ2-1, with 11 bases fitting TRBD2. Germline-derived CDR1 and CDR2 are SGHVS and FNYEAQ. There are 16 residues in the CDR3. Trimming at V came to 6 bases and at J to 0 bases, leaving 4 bases not matched to a gene.